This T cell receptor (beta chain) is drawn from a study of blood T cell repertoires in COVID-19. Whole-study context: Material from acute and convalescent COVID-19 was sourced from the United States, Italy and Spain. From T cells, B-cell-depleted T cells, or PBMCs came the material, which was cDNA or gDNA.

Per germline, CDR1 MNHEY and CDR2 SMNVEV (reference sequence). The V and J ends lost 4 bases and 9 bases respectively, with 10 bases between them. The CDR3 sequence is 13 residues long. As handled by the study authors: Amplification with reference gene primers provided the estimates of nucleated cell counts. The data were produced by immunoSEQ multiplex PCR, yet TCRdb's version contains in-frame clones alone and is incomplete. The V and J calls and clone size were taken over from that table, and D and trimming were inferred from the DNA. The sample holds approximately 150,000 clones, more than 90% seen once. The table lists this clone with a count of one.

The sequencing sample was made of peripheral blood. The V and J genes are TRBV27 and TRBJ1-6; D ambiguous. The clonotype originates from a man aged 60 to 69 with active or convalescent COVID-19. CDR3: CASSWAAGSPLHF. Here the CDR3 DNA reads TGTGCCAGCAGTTGGGCGGCGGGTTCACCCCTCCACTTT.